These 16 T cell receptor beta chains were all obtained from the same sample, sequenced in a study of cytomegalovirus exposure and HLA in healthy donors. 60 Vbeta and 13 Jbeta primers were used in PCR. Assay: immunoSEQ multiplex PCR; the TCRdb copy retains only in-frame clones and omits some. The sample consists of more than 100,000 clones, roughly 89% of them appearing once. Specimen: PBMCs. These receptor sequences come from a woman aged 30 to 39 in good health and CMV-seronegative.

This clone occurred once. The chain links TRBV28 to TRBJ1-1; D remains unclear. CDR3 length: 17 residues. Trimming shortened V by 5 bases and J by 1 base, and 20 bases separated the two germline ends. CDR1 and CDR2 (germline): MDHEN, SYDVKM. The CDR3 sequence is CASSLPTGPAGNTEAFF. The CDR3 nucleotides are TGTGCCAGCAGTCTACCCACTGGTCCTGCAGGGAACACTGAAGCTTTCTTT.

With regard to this clone: Different DNA sequences within this sample yield the same CDR3. V and J are TRBV5-1 and TRBJ1-4; 7 nucleotides line up with TRBD1. Germline CDR1 is SGHRS and CDR2 is YFSETQ. V shed 0 bases and J 8 bases; nucleotides not matched to a gene: 4. CDR3 length equals 14 residues. CDR3 in amino acids: CASSLGQGGEKLFF. The DNA for the CDR3 is TGCGCCAGCAGCTTGGGACAGGGAGGAGAAAAACTGTTTTTT.

The chain combines TRBV7-2 with TRBJ2-1; TRBD2 matches 9 bases. After removal of 1 base from V and 3 bases from J, the junction contained 1 base not matched to a gene. The CDR3 is 15 amino acids. Per germline, CDR1 SGHTA and CDR2 FQGNSA. The CDR3 spells CASSLDSGSYNEQFF. The CDR3 DNA sequence: TGTGCCAGCAGCTTAGATAGCGGGAGCTACAATGAGCAGTTCTTC. The whole variable domain, remainder taken from reference TRBV7-2 and TRBJ2-1, is GAGVSQSPSNKVTEKGKDVELRCDPISGHTALYWYRQSLGQGLEFLIYFQGNSAPDKSGLPSDRFSAERTGGSVSTLTIQRTQQEDSAVYLCASSLDSGSYNEQFFGPGTRLTVL.

V gene TRBV2 combines with J gene TRBJ1-5; 7 bases line up with TRBD1. The CDR3 is made up of 14 amino acids. Trimming took 6 bases from V and 4 from J; bases not matched to a gene: 6. Germline CDR1 SNHLY, CDR2 FYNNEI. CDR3 region: CASSHGTANQPQHF. CDR3 nucleotide sequence: TGTGCCAGCAGCCATGGGACAGCTAATCAGCCCCAGCATTTT. The complete variable domain, with remaining parts taken from reference TRBV2 and TRBJ1-5, reads EPEVTQTPSHQVTQMGQEVILRCVPISNHLYFYWYRQILGQKVEFLVSFYNNEISEKSEIFDDQFSVERPDGSNFTLKIRSTKLEDSAMYFCASSHGTANQPQHFGDGTRLSIL.

The chain joins TRBV27 to TRBJ1-2; D not resolved. The V gene lost 6 bases and the J gene lost 2 bases, with 4 bases spanning the gap. CDR3 size: 11 residues. Germline V gene data show CDR1 as MNHEY and CDR2 as SMNVEV (reference sequence). CDR3 in amino acids: CASRGNYGYTF. CDR3 DNA sequence: TGTGCCAGCAGGGGCAACTATGGCTACACCTTC.

This rearrangement joins TRBV6-4 to TRBJ2-3, with 9 bases matching TRBD2. The CDR3 runs 15 residues. Germline CDR1 and CDR2: MRHNA and SNTAGT. V lost 3 bases, J lost 3 bases, and 4 bases stayed unmatched. DNA for the CDR3: TGTGCCAGCAGTGAGGGACTAGCTGAGACAGATACGCAGTATTTT. Its translation is CASSEGLAETDTQYF.

DNA for the CDR3: TGTGCCAGCAGCAGCGCCCTAAAACTGTTTTTT. It specifies CASSSALKLFF. V gene TRBV2 combines with J gene TRBJ1-4, with no clear D. Germline V gene lookup returns CDR1 SNHLY and CDR2 FYNNEI. This CDR3 comprises 11 residues. V lost 6 bases and J lost 10, with 9 bases in between.

The chain carries TRBV6-1 and TRBJ1-3; TRBD1 is a possible D gene (6 bases). The V end lost 4 bases, the J end lost 0 bases, and 10 bases lay between the germline ends. Germline CDR1 MNHNS, CDR2 SASEGT. This CDR3 is built from 15 residues. Written as DNA, the CDR3 is TGTGCCAGCAGTGCATACAGGGTCTCTGGAAACACCATATATTTT. This translates into CASSAYRVSGNTIYF.

The gene calls are TRBV6-1 and TRBJ2-3, with 11 bases identical to TRBD1. V was clipped by 6 bases and J by 6 bases; unmatched bases: 8. Per germline, CDR1 MNHNS and CDR2 SASEGT. The CDR3 spans 15 residues. The CDR3 region is CASSLGQGAADTQYF. DNA for the CDR3: TGTGCCAGCAGCTTAGGACAGGGGGCAGCTGATACGCAGTATTTT.

The gene calls are TRBV7-6 and TRBJ2-3, with 9 nucleotides matching TRBD2. The CDR3 has 21 residues. The V gene end was trimmed by 1 base and the J gene end by 5 bases; junction bases not matched to a gene: 22. Germline-derived CDR1 and CDR2 are SGHVS and FNYEAQ. The CDR3 is CASSLEVRGRGGEIFGDTQYF. CDR3 sequence (DNA): TGTGCCAGCAGCTTAGAAGTTCGCGGGAGGGGCGGAGAGATTTTCGGAGATACGCAGTATTTT.

The chain has TRBV7-9 and TRBJ2-3; a weak D match, TRBD2 (6 bases). Trimming shortened V by 2 bases and J by 0 bases, and 15 bases separated the two germline ends. Germline-derived CDR1 and CDR2 are SEHNR and FQNEAQ (reference sequence). CDR3 size: 17 residues. In DNA, the CDR3 is TGTGCCAGCAGCTTATTGGTGGGCGGGACTAGCACAGATACGCAGTATTTT. Translation gives CASSLLVGGTSTDTQYF.

The rearrangement uses TRBV5-4 and TRBJ1-1; 8 positions agree with TRBD1. The CDR3 has 14 amino acids. Germline V gives CDR1 SGHNT, CDR2 YYREEE (reference sequence). The J segment lost 5 bases and the V segment lost 3 bases, leaving 6 bases of the junction unmatched. CDR3 in amino acids: CASSSGDRGTEAFF. The CDR3 region has the DNA TGTGCCAGCAGCTCTGGAGACAGGGGAACTGAAGCTTTCTTT.

The chain recombines TRBV4-1 with TRBJ1-2, with D possibly being TRBD1 (5 bases). This CDR3 contains 15 residues. Germline loops: CDR1 MGHRA, CDR2 YSYEKL. V dropped 0 bases and J dropped 0 bases, with 8 bases sitting between them. In DNA form, the CDR3 reads TGCGCCAGCAGCCAAGATCGGGGGTCTAACTATGGCTACACCTTC. Translated: CASSQDRGSNYGYTF.

The chain has TRBV30 and TRBJ1-2; 8 bases agree with TRBD1. The CDR3 runs 12 residues. J lost 4 bases, V lost 3 bases, and 1 base had no gene match. Germline CDR1 reads GTSNPN; CDR2 reads SVGIG (reference sequence). CDR3 nucleotides: TGTGCCTGGAGCACAGGGGGCTATGGCTACACCTTC. This sequence encodes CAWSTGGYGYTF. The full variable domain, in which reference TRBV30 and TRBJ1-2 provide the parts outside the CDR3, is SQTIHQWPATLVQPVGSPLSLECTVEGTSNPNLYWYRQAAGRGLQLLFYSVGIGQISSEVPQNLSASRPQDRQFILSSKKLLLSDSGFYLCAWSTGGYGYTFGSGTRLTVV.

J is TRBJ2-5 and V is TRBV29-1, with 7 bases lining up with TRBD2. The CDR3 is 15 amino acids. The J segment lost 3 bases and the V segment lost 4 bases, leaving 11 bases of the junction unmatched. CDR1 is SQVTM, CDR2 ANQGSEA, per germline. Here the CDR3 DNA reads TGCAGCGTTGCCCCAGGGTGGCTAGCGGAAGAGACCCAGTACTTC. The encoded protein is CSVAPGWLAEETQYF.

The gene calls are TRBV29-1 and TRBJ2-7; 10 nucleotides match TRBD1. The junction had 6 bases not matched to a gene; V was cut back by 6 bases and J by 1 base. CDR1 and CDR2 (germline): SQVTM, ANQGSEA. The CDR3 contains 14 residues. CDR3 sequence: CSVGQDRGSYEQYF. CDR3 in DNA: TGCAGCGTGGGGCAGGACAGGGGGTCCTACGAGCAGTACTTC.